This TCR beta chain stems from a study of cytomegalovirus exposure and HLA in healthy donors. The CDR3 covers 13 residues. Germline CDR1 and CDR2: MNHEY and SVGAGI. Trimming removed 5 bases from V and 5 bases from J, with 9 bases in between. The donors were members of the approximately 110-subject validation cohort (separate from the approximately 670-subject first cohort). Libraries were prepared by immunoSEQ multiplex PCR; TCRdb keeps only in-frame clonotypes and omits some of them. The table shows approximately 220,000 clones, with approximately 87% occurring only once. The chain couples TRBV6-5 to TRBJ2-2; TRBD2 is a possible D gene (5 bases). This sequence was found in a man between 18 and 35 years old in good health and CMV-seronegative. The sample was PBMCs. The CDR3 sequence: CASSPRTTGELFF. CDR3 DNA sequence: TGTGCCAGCAGTCCTCGGACTACCGGGGAGCTGTTTTTT.